A single sample gave rise to the 27 T cell receptor beta chains below, sequenced in a study of beta chain features in type 1 diabetes. Expressed TCRB transcripts were sequenced after all isolated RNA was converted to cDNA. Repertoires were generated with immunoSEQ multiplex PCR, while TCRdb's copy carries only in-frame clones and drops some. The data hold fewer than 300,000 clones, with approximately 10% observed a single time. Points from the study as a whole: Researchers report that Type 1 diabetes patients had moderately but significantly shorter TCRB CDR3s across all four CD4+ subsets.

Their specific antigens are unknown. The sample was naive CD4+ T cells from blood. Source of these receptors: a man aged 30 to 45 with type 1 diabetes.

V and J are TRBV9 and TRBJ1-4, with D possibly matching TRBD1 (5 bases). Trimming removed 0 bases at V and 8 bases at J, with 14 bases between. This CDR3 is built from 15 residues. Germline V lookup: CDR1 SGDLS, CDR2 YYNGEE. CDR3 region: CASSVAGGSAEKLFF. As DNA, the CDR3 is TGTGCCAGCAGCGTAGCTGGGGGGTCTGCGGAAAAACTGTTTTTT. Combining the CDR3 with reference TRBV9 and TRBJ1-4 gives the whole variable domain DSGVTQTPKHLITATGQRVTLRCSPRSGDLSVYWYQQSLDQGLQFLIQYYNGEERAKGNILERFSAQQFPDLHSELNLSSLELGDSALYFCASSVAGGSAEKLFFGSGTQLSVL.

V is TRBV12-5 and J is TRBJ1-6; D is undetermined. Deletions cut 0 bases from V and 7 bases from J, with 4 bases between. The CDR3 consists of 13 residues. Germline V CDR1 and CDR2: LGHNT, FRNRAP. The CDR3 here is CASGLVANSPLHF. In DNA form, the CDR3 reads TGTGCTAGTGGTTTGGTAGCGAATTCACCCCTCCACTTT.

This clone turned up a few times. The J gene is TRBJ2-2, the V gene TRBV5-6; tentatively, D is TRBD1 (5 bases). This CDR3 contains 16 residues. V lost 1 base, J lost 2 bases, and 12 bases lay in between. CDR1 and CDR2 from the germline V gene are SGHDT and YYEEEE. In nucleotides, the CDR3 is TGTGCCAGCAGCTTGAATTTAGGGGTAAACACCGGGGAGCTGTTTTTT. Protein sequence: CASSLNLGVNTGELFF.

With respect to this clone: Other DNA sequences of this sample code for an identical CDR3. The chain joins TRBV7-9 to TRBJ2-7, with D maybe TRBD2 (5 bases). This CDR3 comprises 13 residues. The V end lost 0 bases, the J end lost 6 bases, and 9 bases lay between the germline ends. Germline V gene sequence: CDR1 SEHNR, CDR2 FQNEAQ (reference sequence). In DNA form, the CDR3 reads TGTGCCAGCAGCTTAGCAGGTGGAGGCGAGCAGTACTTC. Its translation: CASSLAGGGEQYF.

J is TRBJ1-1 and V is TRBV2; the D is unclear. The CDR3 consists of 12 residues. Germline V gives CDR1 SNHLY, CDR2 FYNNEI. Trimming pared 11 bases from V and 0 bases from J, leaving 10 bases between. The CDR3 DNA reads TGTGCCGCCGAGGCCATGAACACTGAAGCTTTCTTT. It yields the protein CAAEAMNTEAFF. The full variable domain, completed using reference TRBV2 and TRBJ1-1, is EPEVTQTPSHQVTQMGQEVILRCVPISNHLYFYWYRQILGQKVEFLVSFYNNEISEKSEIFDDQFSVERPDGSNFTLKIRSTKLEDSAMYFCAAEAMNTEAFFGQGTRLTVV.

The chain carries TRBV14 and TRBJ2-5, with 10 bases aligning to TRBD2. V was clipped by 1 base and J by 2 bases; unmatched bases: 4. CDR1 is SGHDN and CDR2 is FVKESK in the germline V gene. CDR3 length: 16 amino acids. CDR3 in DNA: TGTGCCAGCAGCCAAGGGCGGACTAGCGGTCAAGAGACCCAGTACTTC. It translates to CASSQGRTSGQETQYF.

There are a few counts of this clone. The chain couples TRBV5-1 to TRBJ2-7; tentatively, D is TRBD2 (6 bases). Germline V gene data show CDR1 as SGHRS and CDR2 as YFSETQ. This CDR3 region has 14 residues. The V and J ends lost 0 bases and 1 base respectively, with 8 bases between them. The CDR3 coding sequence is TGCGCCAGCAGCTTGGGCGGGGTATCCTACGAGCAGTACTTC. Its protein product is CASSLGGVSYEQYF.

This clone was seen only a few times. This sequence joins TRBV4-3 and TRBJ2-1, with 8 bases matching TRBD2. V lost 1 base, J lost 8 bases, and 4 bases stayed unmatched. The CDR3 length is 14 residues. Looked up from germline, CDR1 is LGHNA and CDR2 is YSLEER. In DNA, the CDR3 is TGCGCCAGCAGCCAAGGCCGACTAGCGTATGAGCAGTTCTTC. Protein sequence: CASSQGRLAYEQFF.

This chain links TRBV6-1 with TRBJ2-7; D is possibly TRBD2 (7 bases). Trimming took 5 bases from V and 5 from J, leaving 13 bases between them. The CDR3 has 13 residues. CDR1 and CDR2 (germline): MNHNS, SASEGT. The CDR3 loop is CASSLEGGDEQYF. CDR3 DNA: TGTGCCAGCAGTCTAGAAGGGGGGGACGAGCAGTACTTC.

This clone came up a few times. V is TRBV15 and J is TRBJ1-1, with 9 nucleotides matching TRBD1. The germline CDR1 and CDR2 sequences are LNHNV and YYDKDF (reference sequence). The CDR3 is made up of 14 amino acids. The V gene end was trimmed by 0 bases and the J gene end by 4 bases; junction bases not matched to a gene: 0. The CDR3 DNA follows: TGTGCCACCAGCAGAGAGACAGGGGGCACTGAAGCTTTCTTT. Translation: CATSRETGGTEAFF. The entire variable domain, with the rest obtained from reference TRBV15 and TRBJ1-1, is as follows: DAMVIQNPRYQVTQFGKPVTLSCSQTLNHNVMYWYQQKSSQAPKLLFHYYDKDFNNEADTPDNFQSRRPNTSFCFLDIRSPGLGDTAMYLCATSRETGGTEAFFGQGTRLTVV.

V gene TRBV7-9 combines with J gene TRBJ1-2; the match to TRBD1 covers 12 bases. Germline V gives CDR1 SEHNR, CDR2 FQNEAQ (reference sequence). The trim removed 4 bases at V and 6 bases at J, leaving 9 bases unmatched. This CDR3 spans 16 amino acids. CDR3 loop: CASSSRGTGGRDGYTF. In DNA form, the CDR3 reads TGTGCCAGCAGCTCAAGGGGGACAGGGGGCAGGGATGGCTACACCTTC.

This clone has a handful of counts. This chain uses TRBV9 with TRBJ2-3; 7 bases map to TRBD2. Germline CDR1 is SGDLS and CDR2 is YYNGEE. Germline trimming cut 4 bases from V and 2 bases from J; bases unmatched to any gene: 7. The CDR3 is 15 residues long. This CDR3 reads CASSLTAGPTDTQYF. The CDR3 DNA is TGTGCCAGCAGCCTTACAGCGGGGCCCACAGATACGCAGTATTTT.

The chain carries TRBV13 and TRBJ2-7; perhaps TRBD1 as D (6 bases). Germline V gene sequence: CDR1 PRHDT, CDR2 FYEKMQ (reference sequence). V lost 5 bases and J lost 4, with 21 bases in between. The CDR3 length is 16 residues. CDR3 sequence (DNA): TGTGCCAGCAGCATCCAGCCCGGGGCAGGGGCGTACGAGCAGTACTTC. This gives the protein CASSIQPGAGAYEQYF.

This clone was detected only a few times. The chain carries TRBV6-1 and TRBJ2-2, with 9 bases lining up with TRBD1. CDR1 is MNHNS and CDR2 is SASEGT in the germline V gene. V lost 6 bases and J lost 4; bases outside the gene matches: 3. The CDR3 runs to 14 residues. For the CDR3, the DNA is TGTGCCAGCAGCGGACAGGGGTTCACCGGGGAGCTGTTTTTT. Translation gives CASSGQGFTGELFF.

The chain carries TRBV27 and TRBJ1-2, with a possible D match to TRBD1 (6 bases). Looked up from germline, CDR1 is MNHEY and CDR2 is SMNVEV (reference sequence). The V and J ends lost 6 bases and 4 bases respectively, with 15 bases between them. There are 14 residues in the CDR3. The CDR3 protein is CASSRTATLYGYTF. CDR3 DNA: TGTGCCAGCAGCCGGACAGCTACCCTCTATGGCTACACCTTC.

The chain combines TRBV18 with TRBJ2-3; 7 nucleotides line up with TRBD1. The CDR3 has 14 amino acids. Unmatched junction bases numbered 9, after V lost 6 bases and J lost 6 bases. Germline V lookup: CDR1 KGHSH, CDR2 LQKENI. Written as DNA, the CDR3 is TGTGCCAGCTCCCGGAACAGGGGCGACGATACGCAGTATTTT. Amino acid sequence: CASSRNRGDDTQYF.

The chain links TRBV7-9 to TRBJ2-3; 10 positions agree with TRBD1. Germline loops: CDR1 SEHNR, CDR2 FQNEAQ (reference sequence). The CDR3 sequence is 15 residues long. V lost 5 bases, J lost 3 bases, and 5 bases stayed unmatched. The CDR3 nucleotides read TGTGCCAGCAGCCTATGGACAGGGGGGACAGATACGCAGTATTTT. It is translated as CASSLWTGGTDTQYF.

The chain uses TRBV27 and TRBJ2-5; a possible D gene is TRBD2 (5 bases). Looked up from germline, CDR1 is MNHEY and CDR2 is SMNVEV (reference sequence). The CDR3 spans 14 residues. V shed 4 bases and J shed 5 bases, with 14 bases lying between them. The CDR3 sequence is CASSSRGSGETQYF. The CDR3 DNA follows: TGTGCCAGCAGTTCAAGAGGGTCGGGGGAGACCCAGTACTTC.

This clone has more than one count but fewer than ten. This sequence joins TRBV18 and TRBJ2-5, with 8 bases aligning to TRBD2. The germline V gene has CDR1 KGHSH and CDR2 LQKENI. The CDR3 runs to 18 residues. V gave up 1 base and J gave up 1 base; unmatched junction bases: 11. CDR3 bases: TGTGCCAGCTCACCACAGCTGACTAGCGACCTCTTCCAAGAGACCCAGTACTTC. It specifies CASSPQLTSDLFQETQYF. The whole variable domain, remainder taken from reference TRBV18 and TRBJ2-5, is NAGVMQNPRHLVRRRGQEARLRCSPMKGHSHVYWYRQLPEEGLKFMVYLQKENIIDESGMPKERFSAEFPKEGPSILRIQQVVRGDSAAYFCASSPQLTSDLFQETQYFGPGTRLLVL.

The chain uses TRBV7-3 and TRBJ2-1; 9 bases agree with TRBD1. Per the germline V gene, CDR1 is SGHTA and CDR2 is FQGTGA. Trimming took 0 bases from V and 5 from J; bases not matched to a gene: 8. The CDR3 totals 17 residues. The DNA of the CDR3 is TGTGCCAGCAGCTTAACGGGAGGGACAGGGCCCCACAATGAGCAGTTCTTC. Encoded protein: CASSLTGGTGPHNEQFF.

V and J are TRBV5-1 and TRBJ2-3, with a weak D call TRBD1 (6 bases). CDR3 length: 15 residues. The ends were cut back, 0 bases at V and 0 bases at J, with 8 bases in the middle. Germline values: CDR1 SGHRS, CDR2 YFSETQ. CDR3 DNA: TGCGCCAGCAGCTTGGAGGGGGTTAGCACAGATACGCAGTATTTT. This encodes CASSLEGVSTDTQYF.

This clone appeared a few times. V and J are TRBV14 and TRBJ1-3; no clear D. Germline values: CDR1 SGHDN, CDR2 FVKESK. This CDR3 has 13 amino acids. The V end lost 1 base, the J end lost 10 bases, and 11 bases lay between the germline ends. Here the CDR3 reads CASSQARGMTIYF. Written as DNA, the CDR3 is TGTGCCAGCAGCCAAGCGCGGGGAATGACCATATATTTT.

This clone was seen a few times. The chain recombines TRBV7-2 with TRBJ2-5, with D unclear. V lost 1 base to trimming and J lost 5 bases, with 8 bases between them. Germline values: CDR1 SGHTA, CDR2 FQGNSA. The CDR3 sequence is 13 residues long. Written as DNA, the CDR3 is TGTGCCAGCAGCTTAGGGCACCCCGAGACCCAGTACTTC. Its translation is CASSLGHPETQYF.

This chain connects TRBV5-1 to TRBJ2-5; a possible D gene is TRBD1 (5 bases). Germline V CDR1 and CDR2: SGHRS, YFSETQ. Trimming removed 0 bases at V and 0 bases at J, with 12 bases between. The CDR3 runs to 16 residues. CDR3 amino acids: CASSLAGARYQETQYF. CDR3 nucleotides: TGCGCCAGCAGCTTGGCTGGGGCGAGATACCAAGAGACCCAGTACTTC.

This clone appeared a few times. J is TRBJ2-3 and V is TRBV28, with TRBD2 matching 8 bases. This CDR3 has 14 amino acids. Germline V gene data show CDR1 as MDHEN and CDR2 as SYDVKM. V trimming: 6 bases; J trimming: 6 bases; junction bases outside the gene matches: 8. CDR3 in DNA: TGTGCCAGCAGACAGACTAGCGTGCTCGATACGCAGTATTTT. Translation gives CASRQTSVLDTQYF.

This clone came up a few times. The CDR3, as DNA: TGCGCCAGCAGCTCCGGGACAGGGCTTAACATTCAGTACTTC. Protein sequence: CASSSGTGLNIQYF. The V call is TRBV5-1, the J call TRBJ2-4, with 9 bases matching TRBD1. CDR3 length: 14 residues. After removal of 3 bases from V and 7 bases from J, the junction contained 5 bases not matched to a gene. The V gene's germline CDR1 is SGHRS and CDR2 YFSETQ.

V gene TRBV5-5 combines with J gene TRBJ2-7; D is unresolved. Germline V CDR1 and CDR2: SGHKS, YYEKEE (reference sequence). The CDR3 consists of 13 residues. Trimming stripped 0 bases from V and 1 base from J, with 5 bases between. The CDR3 reads CASSLGHSYEQYF. For the CDR3, the DNA is TGTGCCAGCAGCTTGGGACATTCCTACGAGCAGTACTTC.